This T cell receptor (beta chain) was retrieved from a study of T cell repertoires in cytomegalovirus infection. Overall study context: Public TCR beta signatures indicated both CMV infection and matching HLA type. Study-level findings and limits: Summed frequency of public TCR beta families distinguished CMV carriers with the relevant HLA. Ex vivo, HLA-C-restricted CMV-specific TCR beta clonotypes prevailed over the rest of the response.

TCRdb re-derived calls from the reads in MiXCR, one entry per CDR3 protein. The sample includes approximately 500,000 distinct CDR3 sequences, approximately 25% seen only once; the top ten take about 12%. Germline V gene sequence: CDR1 MGHRA, CDR2 YSYEKL. The CDR3 is 17 amino acids. V lost 1 base, J lost 4 bases, and 10 bases stayed unmatched. Worth noting for this clonotype: Its antigen is unknown.

This clonotype originated in a human donor in good health (CMV status not recorded). Some clones in this sample may be carry-over from other donors' samples. The chain combines TRBV4-1 with TRBJ2-3; 8 bases map to TRBD2. The sample consisted of PBMCs. CDR3 loop: CASSQVQGLVSADTQYF. The CDR3 coding sequence is TGCGCCAGCAGCCAAGTTCAGGGACTAGTTTCCGCAGATACGCAGTATTTT.